The rows below give T cell receptor beta chains drawn from one sample of a study of cytomegalovirus exposure and HLA in healthy donors. The method was immunoSEQ multiplex PCR; TCRdb's version includes in-frame clones alone and lacks a portion of them. The sample contains roughly 130,000 clones, about four fifths of which appear only once. Sequenced material: PBMCs. The origin of the receptors is a male donor in good health and CMV-seropositive. Each CDR3 is given with its conserved first and last residue. D genes are given only for firm matches. The listing skips clone size in some rows; elsewhere it reads once, few, many or a size class.

TRBJ2-3 TRBV4-3 - - TGCGCCAGCAGCCAAGATATAGCCGGTCCCCAGAGGGCGCAGTATTTT CASSQDIAGPQRAQYF
TRBJ2-5 TRBV18 - - TGTGCCAGCTCCCGTCGCGACCAAGAGACCCAGTACTTC CASSRRDQETQYF
TRBJ1-2 TRBV16 - - TGTGCCAGCAGCCAATTCAGGAAGTCAAACTATGGCTACACCTTC CASSQFRKSNYGYTF
TRBJ2-1 TRBV7-3 - TRBD2 TGTGCCAGCAGCCCGGCACTAGCGGGAGTGTACAATGAGCAGTTCTTC CASSPALAGVYNEQFF
TRBJ2-5 TRBV28 few TRBD2 TGTGCCAGCAGACCCCGACTAGCGGGAGAAGAGACCCAGTACTTC CASRPRLAGEETQYF
TRBJ2-1 TRBV7-2 - TRBD1 TGTGCCAGCAGCTTCACAGGGGGCTCCTACAATGAGCAGTTCTTC CASSFTGGSYNEQFF
TRBJ1-2 TRBV2 - - TGTGCCAGCAGTGAAGCGTCGGACAGTGGCTATGGCTACACCTTC CASSEASDSGYGYTF
TRBJ2-3 TRBV25-1 - TRBD2 TGTGCCAGCCAATCGGCGGGAGGGTACACAGATACGCAGTATTTT CASQSAGGYTDTQYF
TRBJ2-7 TRBV11-3 - - TGTGCCAGCAGCTCACTAGCAACGGGGGAGCAGTACTTC CASSSLATGEQYF
TRBJ2-5 TRBV19 - - TGTGCCAGTAGTATCGGGGGCATGGGGCTAGCGGTCCAAGAGACCCAGTACTTC CASSIGGMGLAVQETQYF
TRBJ2-1 TRBV27 - TRBD2 TGTGCCAGGGTACTAAGCGGGAGAGACCCCATTGAGCAGTTCTTC CARVLSGRDPIEQFF
TRBJ2-2 TRBV19 - TRBD1 TGTGCCAGTAGGGACCGACAGGGGGCCGACACCGGGGAGCTGTTTTTT CASRDRQGADTGELFF
TRBJ1-3 TRBV5-4 few - TGTGCCAGCAGCCGGGGGGGGGAGACCGGAAACACCATATATTTT CASSRGGETGNTIYF
TRBJ2-3 TRBV7-8 - TRBD2 TGTGCCAGCAGCTTATATGGCGGGAGGGCAGATACGCAGTATTTT CASSLYGGRADTQYF
TRBJ2-7 TRBV28 - TRBD2 TGTGCCAGCAGGTCACAAGCGGGACCCATCCTCGAGCAGTACTTC CASRSQAGPILEQYF
TRBJ2-2 TRBV7-9 - - TGTGCCAGCAGGGGGACACCTACGAACACCGGGGAGCTGTTTTTT CASRGTPTNTGELFF
TRBJ2-5 TRBV27 - - TGTGCCAGCAGTTTATCGGGGCAGACCCAGTACTTC CASSLSGQTQYF
TRBJ1-5 TRBV2 - TRBD1 TGTGCCAGCAGTATACAGGGGGGAAGGAGCAATCAGCCCCAGCATTTT CASSIQGGRSNQPQHF
TRBJ2-5 TRBV15 once - TGTGCCACCAGCGCCGGAGGGGATTCGGAGACCCAGTACTTC CATSAGGDSETQYF
TRBJ1-1 TRBV7-2 - - TGTGCCAGCAGCTCGGCACAGGGAGAAGCTTTCTTT CASSSAQGEAFF
TRBJ2-1 TRBV4-3 - - TGCACCAGCAGCGCGAAGGGGAACGAGTTCTTC CTSSAKGNEFF
TRBJ2-7 TRBV7-3 - - TGTGCCAGCAAGCTTACCTACGAGCAGTACTTC CASKLTYEQYF
TRBJ2-1 TRBV6-1 - TRBD2 TGTGCCAACGGCCGGGGGGGGGATTACAATGAGCAGTTCTTC CANGRGGDYNEQFF
TRBJ2-2 TRBV30 - - TGTGCCTGGGGGACTGGGGACACCGGGGAGCTGTTTTTT CAWGTGDTGELFF
TRBJ1-1 TRBV6-4 few - TGTGCCAGCAGTGCCAGCCCGGGGAACACTGAAGCTTTCTTT CASSASPGNTEAFF
TRBJ2-2 TRBV5-1 - TRBD2 TGCGCCAGCAGAAAGACTAGCGGGGGTGTTGGGACCGGGGAGCTGTTTTTT CASRKTSGGVGTGELFF
TRBJ1-2 TRBV2 - TRBD1 TGTGCCAGCAGTGAAGCGGGGACAGGGGGTGGCTACACCTTC CASSEAGTGGGYTF
TRBJ2-2 TRBV11-3 - - TGTGCCAGCAGCCCCCGGACTGTCGGGGAGCTGTTTTTT CASSPRTVGELFF
TRBJ2-1 TRBV7-2 - TRBD2 TGTGCCAGCAAAACGGGGGGTGTTTCGGGTGAGCAGTTCTTC CASKTGGVSGEQFF
TRBJ2-2 TRBV27 - TRBD1 TGTGCCAGCAGTTTGGGCGTCCCGGGACAGGGCGGCGGGGAGCTGTTTTTT CASSLGVPGQGGGELFF
TRBJ2-3 TRBV9 - TRBD1 TGTGCCAGCAGCGTAGCTAGGGACCTCGGACAGGGTTTTGATACGCAGTATTTT CASSVARDLGQGFDTQYF
TRBJ2-7 TRBV7-9 once - TGTGCCAGCAGCTTAGGACAGGACCTTACCTACGAGCAGTACTTC CASSLGQDLTYEQYF
TRBJ2-3 TRBV28 - TRBD2 TGTGCCAGCAGTTTATCCCAGGCCTTGGGGGGAGGGCCCCGTACGCAGTATTTT CASSLSQALGGGPRTQYF
TRBJ1-5 TRBV5-1 - TRBD1 TGCGCCAGCAGCCCTATTGTCCCGGGACAGACTAATAGCAATCAGCCCCAGCATTTT CASSPIVPGQTNSNQPQHF
TRBJ2-5 TRBV9 - - TGTGCCAGCAGCGGGGGGAGGTACCAAGAGGCCCAGTACTTC CASSGGRYQEAQYF
TRBJ2-7 TRBV7-9 - TRBD1 TGTGCCAGCAACCCCGGGTTAGGGGGCGGGTTTGACTACGAGCAGTACTTC CASNPGLGGGFDYEQYF
TRBJ2-2 TRBV4-3 - TRBD1 TGCGCCAGCAGCCAAGATGTACAGGGGATGTCCGGGGAGCTGTTTTTT CASSQDVQGMSGELFF
TRBJ1-2 TRBV30 - - TGTGCCTGGAGTGGGGGTACCGACAGGTATCCTTCTATCTATGGCTACACCTTC CAWSGGTDRYPSIYGYTF
TRBJ2-5 TRBV11-3 - - TGTGCCAGCAGCTTAGTCGGGGGAGAGACCCAGTACTTC CASSLVGGETQYF
TRBJ2-7 TRBV5-6 - TRBD1 TGTGCCAGCACCGTACAGGGGGCGGCCTACGAGCAGTACTTC CASTVQGAAYEQYF
TRBJ2-7 TRBV27 - - TGTGCCAGCAGTTCTCGCGCCTCCTACGAGCAGTACTTC CASSSRASYEQYF
TRBJ1-4 TRBV28 few TRBD1 TGTGCCAGCAGTTCCCGGGACAGGAATGAAAAACTGTTTTTT CASSSRDRNEKLFF
TRBJ1-1 TRBV27 - - TGTGCCAGCAGTTATTCCCCGGACACCGAAGCTTTCTTT CASSYSPDTEAFF
TRBJ2-7 TRBV19 - TRBD2 TGTGCCAGTCAGCGGGAGGGCCCCTACGAGCAGTACTTC CASQREGPYEQYF
TRBJ2-1 TRBV11-3 - - TGTGCCAGCAGCTTAACAGCAGGAGGGTACAATGAGCAGTTCTTC CASSLTAGGYNEQFF
TRBJ2-7 TRBV9 - - TGTGCCAGCAGCGTAGGGCCAGGCTACGAGCAGTACTTC CASSVGPGYEQYF
TRBJ2-1 TRBV19 - TRBD2 TGTGCCAGTAGTTTTGGGGGGAGGGGCACATGGGAGCAGTTCTTC CASSFGGRGTWEQFF
TRBJ2-3 TRBV19 - - TGTGCCAGTAGTCCTACTAGCACAGATACGCAGTATTTT CASSPTSTDTQYF
TRBJ2-3 TRBV14 - - TGTGCCAGCAGCCAAGGTCGAAACGGGGGCGGGGGAAAAGGTACGCAGTATTTT CASSQGRNGGGGKGTQYF